The TCR beta chain described here comes from a study of identical twins. Study-wide points: Twins shared beta out-of-frame sequences in excess, but this excess was weaker.

Template switching introduced a universal primer site, and the cDNA bore unique molecular identifiers. TCRdb passed the 5' RACE reads through MiXCR, listing each CDR3 protein once. Of roughly 480,000 distinct CDR3 sequences in the sample, more than 20% are singletons; the top ten hold approximately 2.9%. Comment on this clonotype: Its antigen is not identified.

This CDR3 has 14 amino acids. V lost 3 bases to trimming and J lost 0 bases, with 8 bases between them. Germline CDR1 is SGHAT and CDR2 is FQNNGV. This sample was shared with a second study, whose subject was T cells expressing NK-cell markers. That source reports: Seven sequenced donors out of eight were HCMV-seropositive, one seronegative. A range of about 1.0-8% of CD8+ T cells consisted of dominant NKG2C+ clonotypes in about six donors.

The source of this sequence is a woman aged 18-29 years in good health. The rearrangement joins TRBV11-2 to TRBJ1-2, with D possibly matching TRBD1 (5 bases). The sample taken for sequencing was CD4+ T cells sorted from blood. Written as DNA, the CDR3 is TGTGCCAGCAGCTTCCAGGGAGCTAACTATGGCTACACCTTC. This translates into CASSFQGANYGYTF.